This T cell receptor (beta chain) derives from a study of T cell responses to AZD1222 COVID-19 vaccine. Study-wide results and caveats: None of the repertoires were sampled until the peak T cell response had passed. Receipt of two AZD1222 doses was followed by a rise in Spike-specific TCR breadth and depth.

The sample holds a few counts of this clone. The antigen remains unidentified. The CDR3 is 15 amino acids. CDR1 is LNHDA and CDR2 is SQIVND in the germline V gene (reference sequence). Deletions cut 1 base from V and 2 bases from J, with 11 bases between. Data came from immunoSEQ multiplex PCR; TCRdb stores just in-frame clones and leaves some out. The data hold 130,000 or so clones, with approximately 90% observed a single time. The sequences come from peripheral blood, collected on day 0 of AZD1222 vaccination. The source of this sequence is an adult in good health. The rearrangement joins TRBV19 to TRBJ1-2, with TRBD1 as a possible D gene (6 bases). The CDR3 DNA reads as TGTGCCAGTAGTATAGCCGGGACACCGAACTATGGCTACACCTTC. It encodes CASSIAGTPNYGYTF.